This TCR beta chain comes out of a study of T-cell reconstitution after alpha-beta-depleted transplantation in children. Whole-study findings and limits: Most T-cell counts and diversity one year after the transplant came from T cells that were newly produced. Reportedly, alpha-beta T cells present about two months post-transplant originated from several hundred expanded clones of graft origin. Several patients had high TCRbeta diversity at day 60; it came from surviving recipient T cells and thymic progenitors.

This CDR3 is 16 amino acids long. Germline V lookup: CDR1 SGHTA, CDR2 FQGNSA. Losses at the gene ends were 5 bases for V and 7 bases for J; bases not matched to a gene: 7. This clonotype came up a few times. Its target is not known. Preparation of the TCRbeta library involved a method that used unique molecular identifiers. TCRdb ran MiXCR on the PCR reads and lists one entry per CDR3 protein. The data contain around 440,000 distinct CDR3 sequences, roughly a tenth of them seen just once; the ten biggest clones take up 2% to 2.5%. V is TRBV7-2 and J is TRBJ2-1; 14 bases are a match to TRBD2. The sequence was obtained from a child aged 2-15 years with inherited bone marrow failure, due to receive a stem cell transplant. Sequenced material: PBMCs, taken before TCRalphabeta/CD19-depleted stem cell transplant. The DNA for the CDR3 is TGTGCCAGCAGCCAGCCGGGACTAGCGGGAGCGAATGAGCAGTTCTTC. The encoded protein is CASSQPGLAGANEQFF.